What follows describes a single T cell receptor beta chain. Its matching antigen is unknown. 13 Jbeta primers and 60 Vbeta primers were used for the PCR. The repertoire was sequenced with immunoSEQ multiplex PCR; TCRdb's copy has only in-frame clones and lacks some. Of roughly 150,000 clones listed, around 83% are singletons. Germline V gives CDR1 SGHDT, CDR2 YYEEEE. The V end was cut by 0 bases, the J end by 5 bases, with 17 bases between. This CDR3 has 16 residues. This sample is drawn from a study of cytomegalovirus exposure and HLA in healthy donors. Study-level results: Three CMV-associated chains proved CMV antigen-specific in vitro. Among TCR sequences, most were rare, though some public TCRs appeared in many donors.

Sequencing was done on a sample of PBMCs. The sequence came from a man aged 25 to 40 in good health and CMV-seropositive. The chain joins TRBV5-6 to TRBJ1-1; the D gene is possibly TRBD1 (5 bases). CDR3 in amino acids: CASSLGMMTAQTEAFF. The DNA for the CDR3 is TGTGCCAGCAGCTTGGGCATGATGACAGCCCAGACTGAAGCTTTCTTT.